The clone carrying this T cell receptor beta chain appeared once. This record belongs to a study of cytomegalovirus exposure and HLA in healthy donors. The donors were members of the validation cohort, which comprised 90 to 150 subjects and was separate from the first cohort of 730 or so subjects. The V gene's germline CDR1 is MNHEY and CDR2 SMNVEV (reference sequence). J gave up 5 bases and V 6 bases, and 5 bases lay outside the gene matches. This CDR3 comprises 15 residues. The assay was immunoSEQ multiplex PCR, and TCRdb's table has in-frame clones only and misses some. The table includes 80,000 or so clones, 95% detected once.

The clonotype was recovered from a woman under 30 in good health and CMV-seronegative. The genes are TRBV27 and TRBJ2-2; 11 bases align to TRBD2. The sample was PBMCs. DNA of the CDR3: TGTGCCAGCAGAATAGCGGGGGGGCCGACCGGGGAGCTGTTTTTT. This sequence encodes CASRIAGGPTGELFF.